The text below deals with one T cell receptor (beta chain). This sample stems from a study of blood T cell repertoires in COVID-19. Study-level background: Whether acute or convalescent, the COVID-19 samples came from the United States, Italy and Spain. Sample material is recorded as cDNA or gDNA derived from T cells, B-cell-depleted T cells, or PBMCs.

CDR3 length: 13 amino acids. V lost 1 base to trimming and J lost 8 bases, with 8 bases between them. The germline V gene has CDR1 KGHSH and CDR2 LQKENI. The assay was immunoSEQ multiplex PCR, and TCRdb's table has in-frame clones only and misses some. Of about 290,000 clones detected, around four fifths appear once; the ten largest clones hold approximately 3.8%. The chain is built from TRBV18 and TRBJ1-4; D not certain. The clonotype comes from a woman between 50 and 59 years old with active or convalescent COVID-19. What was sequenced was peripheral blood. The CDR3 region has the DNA TGTGCCAGCTCACCACGGTTGCGGGAAAAACTGTTTTTT. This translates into CASSPRLREKLFF.